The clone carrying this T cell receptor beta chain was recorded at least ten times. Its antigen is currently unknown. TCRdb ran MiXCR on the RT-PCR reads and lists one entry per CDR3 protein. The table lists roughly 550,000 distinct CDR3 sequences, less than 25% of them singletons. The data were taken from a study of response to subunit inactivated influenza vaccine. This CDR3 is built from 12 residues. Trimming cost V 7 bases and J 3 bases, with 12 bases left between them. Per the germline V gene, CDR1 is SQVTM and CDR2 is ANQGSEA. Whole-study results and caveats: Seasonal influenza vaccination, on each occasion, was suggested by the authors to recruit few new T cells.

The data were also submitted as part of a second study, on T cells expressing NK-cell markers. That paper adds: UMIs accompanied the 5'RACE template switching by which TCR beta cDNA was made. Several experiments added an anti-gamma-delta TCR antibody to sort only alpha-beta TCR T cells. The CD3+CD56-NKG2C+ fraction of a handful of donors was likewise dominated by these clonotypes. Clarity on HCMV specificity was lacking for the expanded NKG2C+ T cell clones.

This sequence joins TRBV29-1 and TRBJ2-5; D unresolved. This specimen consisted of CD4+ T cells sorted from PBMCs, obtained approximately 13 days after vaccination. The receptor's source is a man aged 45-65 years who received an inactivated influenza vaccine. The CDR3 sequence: CSAGVVEETQYF. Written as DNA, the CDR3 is TGCAGCGCGGGCGTCGTCGAAGAGACCCAGTACTTC.